Listed here are 8 T cell receptor beta chains from one sample, sequenced in a study of immune cell composition in non-small cell lung cancer. Repertoires were generated with immunoSEQ multiplex PCR, while TCRdb's copy carries only in-frame clones and drops some. The repertoire holds about 2,900 clones, with about four fifths as singletons. The sample was also reused in another study, on CD4 T cells in lung cancer.

Source material: lung tumor tissue. The receptors originated from a human donor with non-small cell lung cancer.

The J gene is TRBJ2-1, the V gene TRBV29-1; 14 bases agree with TRBD2. CDR1 and CDR2 (germline): SQVTM, ANQGSEA. The CDR3 consists of 15 residues. Trimming at V came to 5 bases and at J to 7 bases, leaving 7 bases not matched to a gene. CDR3: CSVIGLAGGLNEQFF. CDR3 sequence (DNA): TGCAGCGTTATAGGACTAGCGGGAGGCCTGAATGAGCAGTTCTTC.

DNA of the CDR3: TGTGCCAGCGGCTGGGAGTCTCAGTACACCGGGGAGCTGTTTTTT. Its translation: CASGWESQYTGELFF. The rearrangement links TRBV7-2 to TRBJ2-2; D is possibly TRBD2 (5 bases). There are 15 residues in the CDR3. Germline lookup yields CDR1 SGHTA and CDR2 FQGNSA. V dropped 8 bases and J dropped 3 bases, with 16 bases sitting between them.

The genes are TRBV5-1 and TRBJ2-1, with D possibly TRBD1 on 5 matching bases. This CDR3 has 14 residues. Germline lookup yields CDR1 SGHRS and CDR2 YFSETQ. The germline V and J ends were trimmed by 2 bases and 0 bases, with 6 bases remaining between them. Here the CDR3 reads CASSFQGSYNEQFF. The CDR3 DNA sequence: TGCGCCAGCAGCTTCCAGGGCTCCTACAATGAGCAGTTCTTC.

This clone qualifies as large. This sequence joins TRBV7-2 and TRBJ2-7; D might be TRBD2 (5 bases). This CDR3 contains 15 residues. CDR1 SGHTA and CDR2 FQGNSA come from the germline V gene. V was trimmed by 2 bases and J by 7 bases, leaving 18 bases between them. CDR3: CASSLTVTNGNEQYF. DNA of the CDR3: TGTGCCAGCAGCTTAACAGTCACAAACGGGAATGAGCAGTACTTC.

The DNA for the CDR3 is TGTGCCAGCAGTCCCCAGGGAAGGGAGCAGTACTTC. It is translated as CASSPQGREQYF. The chain couples TRBV2 to TRBJ2-7, with D possibly matching TRBD1 (5 bases). This CDR3 is built from 12 residues. In germline, CDR1 is SNHLY, CDR2 FYNNEI. V was trimmed by 5 bases and J by 7 bases, leaving 12 bases between them.

V gene TRBV27 combines with J gene TRBJ1-1, with 9 bases fitting TRBD1. V lost 3 bases and J lost 2; bases outside the gene matches: 10. Germline values: CDR1 MNHEY, CDR2 SMNVEV (reference sequence). CDR3 length equals 17 residues. The CDR3 DNA sequence: TGTGCCAGCAGTTTGCTACCGGGACAGGGCCCCAACACTGAAGCTTTCTTT. It specifies CASSLLPGQGPNTEAFF.

The CDR3 nucleotides are TGTGCCAGCAGTTCAACAGGGTTCACTAATGAAAAACTGTTTTTT. Residues: CASSSTGFTNEKLFF. The chain joins TRBV25-1 to TRBJ1-4, with D possibly TRBD1 on 6 matching bases. V dropped 5 bases and J dropped 2 bases, with 12 bases sitting between them. CDR3 size: 15 residues. Germline V lookup: CDR1 MGHDK, CDR2 SYGVNS.

This rearrangement joins TRBV19 to TRBJ2-7; TRBD1 matches 8 bases. V shed 3 bases and J 3 bases; nucleotides not matched to a gene: 7. There are 15 residues in the CDR3. Germline CDR1 reads LNHDA; CDR2 reads SQIVND (reference sequence). CDR3 sequence (DNA): TGTGCCAGTAGTATCGGACAGGGAAGCTTCTACGAGCAGTACTTC. Amino acids: CASSIGQGSFYEQYF.